Listed here are 25 T cell receptor beta chains from one sample, sequenced in a study of blood T cell repertoires in COVID-19. Produced via immunoSEQ multiplex PCR; TCRdb's table is partial and in-frame only. The sample records 200,000 to 300,000 clones, approximately 80% being singletons. What was sequenced was peripheral blood. All receptors derive from a human donor in a cohort sampled during active COVID-19.

The chain recombines TRBV6-6 with TRBJ2-2; the match to TRBD2 covers 7 bases. V lost 7 bases and J lost 8; bases outside the gene matches: 10. The CDR3 loop spans 14 amino acids. CDR1 MNHNY and CDR2 SVGAGI come from the germline V gene (reference sequence). The chain's CDR3 is CASNVRDYVGELFF. The CDR3, as DNA: TGTGCCAGCAATGTCCGGGACTACGTTGGGGAGCTGTTTTTT.

The chain joins TRBV11-2 to TRBJ1-1; D unclear. The CDR3 loop spans 13 amino acids. CDR1 is SGHAT, CDR2 FQNNGV, per germline. Trimming removed 1 base from V and 1 base from J, with 4 bases in between. CDR3 sequence (DNA): TGTGCCAGCAGCTTAGTCCGGAACACTGAAGCTTTCTTT. Amino acids: CASSLVRNTEAFF.

The table lists this clone with a count of one. The V gene is TRBV5-4, the J gene TRBJ2-7, with TRBD2 matching 7 bases. The V and J ends lost 2 bases and 1 base, in that order; junction bases with no gene match: 0. Per germline, CDR1 SGHNT and CDR2 YYREEE (reference sequence). CDR3 length: 13 residues. CDR3 sequence: CASSLAGSYEQYF. The CDR3 DNA reads as TGTGCCAGCAGCTTAGCGGGGTCCTACGAGCAGTACTTC.

In its sample, this clone was seen once. This chain joins TRBV27 and TRBJ2-5, with 8 bases that match TRBD1. The V gene's germline CDR1 is MNHEY and CDR2 SMNVEV (reference sequence). V lost 6 bases and J lost 1; bases outside the gene matches: 4. The CDR3 spans 14 residues. The CDR3 DNA follows: TGTGCCAGCAGCGGGACAGGCCGCCAAGAGACCCAGTACTTC. This codes for CASSGTGRQETQYF.

The chain has TRBV18 and TRBJ2-7; TRBD1 matches at 7 bases. The CDR3 runs to 19 residues. Germline V gene data show CDR1 as KGHSH and CDR2 as LQKENI. Trimming removed 0 bases from V and 2 bases from J; junction bases left unmatched: 16. CDR3 in DNA: TGTGCCAGCTCACCACCATGGTATGGGGAACAGGGGTCCACCTACGAGCAGTACTTC. Its protein is CASSPPWYGEQGSTYEQYF. The whole variable domain, filled in from reference TRBV18 and TRBJ2-7, reads NAGVMQNPRHLVRRRGQEARLRCSPMKGHSHVYWYRQLPEEGLKFMVYLQKENIIDESGMPKERFSAEFPKEGPSILRIQQVVRGDSAAYFCASSPPWYGEQGSTYEQYFGPGTRLTVT.

In the case of this clone: The same CDR3 arises from other DNA sequences in this sample as well. V is TRBV6-2 or TRBV6-3 and J is TRBJ2-1, with D tentatively TRBD2 (6 bases). With 2 bases removed from V and 6 bases from J, the gap between germline ends came to 11 bases. Germline CDR1 and CDR2: MNHEY and SVGEGT. The CDR3 sequence is 14 residues long. The CDR3 loop is CASSYPGTSNEQFF. The DNA of the CDR3 is TGTGCCAGCAGTTACCCCGGGACTTCCAATGAGCAGTTCTTC.

The chain links TRBV14 to TRBJ2-2, with a weak D call TRBD1 (5 bases). The CDR3 contains 16 residues. Per germline, CDR1 SGHDN and CDR2 FVKESK. V was clipped by 4 bases and J by 4 bases, with 16 bases between them. CDR3 loop: CASSRRVQQATGELFF. CDR3 sequence (DNA): TGTGCCAGCAGCCGCAGGGTCCAACAAGCCACCGGGGAGCTGTTTTTT.

This clone was seen a handful of times. The V call is TRBV29-1, the J call TRBJ2-4; 8 positions agree with TRBD1. This CDR3 is 13 amino acids long. The germline CDR1 and CDR2 sequences are SQVTM and ANQGSEA. With V trimmed by 4 bases and J by 2 bases, 1 base remained unmatched. The CDR3 loop is CSVGQGTKNIQYF. As DNA, the CDR3 is TGCAGCGTTGGACAGGGGACCAAAAACATTCAGTACTTC.

This chain links TRBV4-2 with TRBJ1-6; 10 bases match TRBD1. The V gene's germline CDR1 is LGHNA and CDR2 YNFKEQ. CDR3 size: 15 residues. V trimming: 3 bases; J trimming: 7 bases; junction bases outside the gene matches: 3. This CDR3 is CASSQTGGRNSPLHF. CDR3 bases: TGTGCCAGCAGCCAGACAGGGGGCCGGAATTCACCCCTCCACTTT.

This chain uses TRBV28 with TRBJ1-2; 7 bases line up with TRBD1. CDR3 length: 13 residues. Trimming took 6 bases from V and 4 from J; bases not matched to a gene: 5. Per germline, CDR1 MDHEN and CDR2 SYDVKM. In DNA, the CDR3 is TGTGCCAGCAGAGACAGGGTCGCCTATGGCTACACCTTC. Protein sequence: CASRDRVAYGYTF.

The V gene is TRBV11-1, the J gene TRBJ2-1, with D maybe TRBD2 (5 bases). The V and J ends lost 2 bases and 2 bases respectively, with 7 bases between them. The CDR3 is made up of 14 amino acids. Germline assignment: CDR1 SGHAT and CDR2 FQDESV (reference sequence). CDR3 coding DNA: TGTGCCAGCAGCTTACGGGGTCCCTACAATGAGCAGTTCTTC. The encoded protein is CASSLRGPYNEQFF.

The rearrangement joins TRBV7-9 to TRBJ1-1; a possible D gene is TRBD1 (5 bases). Germline values: CDR1 SEHNR, CDR2 FQNEAQ (reference sequence). Trimming took 5 bases from V and 5 from J, leaving 9 bases between them. The CDR3 contains 12 residues. In DNA, the CDR3 is TGTGCCAGCAGCGTGGAGGGGACTGAAGCTTTCTTT. It encodes CASSVEGTEAFF. Full variable domain (rest looked up from reference TRBV7-9 and TRBJ1-1): DTGVSQNPRHKITKRGQNVTFRCDPISEHNRLYWYRQTLGQGPEFLTYFQNEAQLEKSRLLSDRFSAERPKGSFSTLEIQRTEQGDSAMYLCASSVEGTEAFFGQGTRLTVV.

The chain uses TRBV7-3 and TRBJ2-1; 13 nucleotides align to TRBD2. With 0 bases clipped from V and 10 bases from J, the junction kept 6 bases outside the gene matches. The CDR3 runs 16 residues. CDR1 and CDR2 (germline): SGHTA, FQGTGA. The CDR3 loop reads CASSLTLAGGSGEQFF. As DNA, the CDR3 is TGTGCCAGCAGCTTAACACTAGCGGGAGGGTCAGGAGAGCAGTTCTTC.

CDR3 DNA sequence: TGCGCCAGCAGCCGGGGACTGGCGAACAATGAGCAGTTCTTC. Its translation is CASSRGLANNEQFF. The chain joins TRBV5-1 to TRBJ2-1, with a weak D call TRBD2 (6 bases). Germline loops: CDR1 SGHRS, CDR2 YFSETQ. Between the trimmed V and J ends, which lost 4 bases and 5 bases, there was a span of 13 bases. The CDR3 spans 14 residues.

This chain links TRBV7-2 with TRBJ1-3; no definite D call. This CDR3 is 14 amino acids long. Looked up from germline, CDR1 is SGHTA and CDR2 is FQGNSA. The V end was cut by 4 bases, the J end by 0 bases, with 7 bases between. The CDR3 protein is CASSWEGSGNTIYF. The CDR3 region has the DNA TGTGCCAGCAGCTGGGAGGGCTCTGGAAACACCATATATTTT.

The chain joins TRBV5-1 to TRBJ1-4; perhaps TRBD1 as D (5 bases). Germline V CDR1 and CDR2: SGHRS, YFSETQ. This CDR3 is 17 amino acids long. Trimming removed 1 base at V and 1 base at J, with 14 bases between. The CDR3 DNA follows: TGCGCCAGCAGCTTGCGTCGGGGGATAGGAACTAATGAAAAACTGTTTTTT. This codes for CASSLRRGIGTNEKLFF.

This sequence joins TRBV19 and TRBJ1-1, with 9 bases that match TRBD1. After removal of 2 bases from V and 11 bases from J, the junction contained 9 bases not matched to a gene. The CDR3 covers 14 residues. Germline V gene data show CDR1 as LNHDA and CDR2 as SQIVND (reference sequence). The CDR3, as DNA: TGTGCCAGTAGTATATTACAGGGGGCGTCCCTCGCTTTCTTT. Its protein is CASSILQGASLAFF.

J is TRBJ1-2 and V is TRBV5-1, with 8 positions matching TRBD1. This CDR3 is built from 16 residues. The trim removed 0 bases at V and 3 bases at J, leaving 7 bases unmatched. Per germline, CDR1 SGHRS and CDR2 YFSETQ. CDR3: CASSLVGQGAYYGYTF. The CDR3 nucleotides are TGCGCCAGCAGCTTGGTGGGTCAGGGGGCTTACTATGGCTACACCTTC.

The rearrangement links TRBV4-1 to TRBJ2-5; possible D gene TRBD2, 6 bases. V gave up 4 bases and J gave up 5 bases, with 17 bases separating them. The CDR3 runs to 15 residues. The germline V gene has CDR1 MGHRA and CDR2 YSYEKL. The chain's CDR3 is CASSRAGPGTETQYF. The CDR3 DNA sequence: TGCGCCAGCAGCCGAGCCGGTCCCGGGACTGAGACCCAGTACTTC.

The gene calls are TRBV15 and TRBJ1-4; tentatively, D is TRBD1 (5 bases). The length of the CDR3 is 17 residues. Germline V gene data show CDR1 as LNHNV and CDR2 as YYDKDF (reference sequence). V lost 0 bases, J lost 5 bases, and 16 bases lay in between. The CDR3 here is CATSRDHATVSNEKLFF. The CDR3 nucleotides are TGTGCCACCAGCAGAGATCACGCGACAGTTAGCAATGAAAAACTGTTTTTT.

CDR3 bases: TGTGCCAGCAGTGAAGCTGTGGCCGCCACTGAAGCTTTCTTT. It encodes CASSEAVAATEAFF. The chain joins TRBV6-1 to TRBJ1-1; no clear D gene. The CDR3 contains 14 residues. Trimming took 0 bases from V and 4 from J, leaving 9 bases between them. Germline V gene data show CDR1 as MNHNS and CDR2 as SASEGT.

This chain links TRBV5-6 with TRBJ2-7; 9 nucleotides match TRBD1. V trimming: 3 bases; J trimming: 11 bases; junction bases outside the gene matches: 9. CDR1 is SGHDT, CDR2 YYEEEE, per germline. The CDR3 extends over 13 amino acids. In DNA, the CDR3 is TGTGCCAGCAGCTCGGGACAGGGAGATCCGGAGTACTTC. It yields the protein CASSSGQGDPEYF.

The rearrangement joins TRBV28 to TRBJ1-2, with 8 bases fitting TRBD1. The V gene end was trimmed by 11 bases and the J gene end by 8 bases; junction bases not matched to a gene: 13. There are 13 residues in the CDR3. Germline V gene lookup returns CDR1 MDHEN and CDR2 SYDVKM. CDR3 DNA: TGTGCCCTTAAAAGGGGCAGGGGGCACGGCTACACCTTC. Amino acids: CALKRGRGHGYTF.

The chain couples TRBV3-1 (or the pseudogene TRBV3-2) to TRBJ1-5; 8 nucleotides agree with TRBD1. Looked up from germline, CDR1 is LGHDT and CDR2 is YNNKEL (reference sequence). The CDR3 length is 15 residues. Trimming cost V 2 bases and J 6 bases; bases outside gene matches: 6. CDR3 residues: CASSQRTGSFQPQHF. Here the CDR3 DNA reads TGTGCCAGCAGCCAACGGACAGGGTCCTTTCAGCCCCAGCATTTT.

The V and J genes are TRBV2 and TRBJ2-2, with TRBD2 matching over 7 bases. V gave up 4 bases and J gave up 8 bases; unmatched junction bases: 7. The CDR3 has 14 amino acids. Germline V CDR1 and CDR2: SNHLY, FYNNEI. The CDR3 nucleotides are TGTGCCAGCAGTGCACTAGCGACCGGAGGGGAGCTGTTTTTT. This gives the protein CASSALATGGELFF.